Shown below are 30 T cell receptor beta chains from a single sample sequenced in a study of OX40 agonist ivuxolimab in advanced cancers. The data were produced by immunoSEQ multiplex PCR, yet TCRdb's version contains in-frame clones alone and is incomplete. The repertoire has approximately 66,000 clones, 80% to 90% of them found once; the top ten carry approximately 0.75%. The material sequenced was CD4+ or CD8+ T cells sorted from blood, taken in a trial of the OX40 agonist ivuxolimab. These receptors were obtained from an adult with an advanced solid tumor such as melanoma, head and neck, liver or kidney cancer.

The chain joins TRBV5-1 to TRBJ1-3; 7 bases are a match to TRBD1. J was trimmed by 2 bases and V by 0 bases; bases with no gene match: 2. Germline lookup yields CDR1 SGHRS and CDR2 YFSETQ. The CDR3 extends over 15 amino acids. The CDR3 loop reads CASSLGTGAGNTIYF. The CDR3 nucleotides read TGCGCCAGCAGCTTGGGGACAGGCGCTGGAAACACCATATATTTT.

About this clone: The junction departs from the called germline gene at one end, perhaps through a read error. The chain links TRBV7-7 to TRBJ1-5; no clear D gene. Germline V gene data show CDR1 as SSHAT and CDR2 as FNYEAQ (reference sequence). The CDR3 runs to 12 residues. CDR3 loop: CASSLPGQPQHF. Here the CDR3 DNA reads TGTGCTAGCAGCTTACCGGGTCAGCCCCAGCATTTT.

This clone was detected only a few times. The J gene is TRBJ2-3, the V gene TRBV5-6; perhaps D is TRBD1 or TRBD2 (5 bases each). Deletions cut 1 base from V and 3 bases from J, with 12 bases between. Germline V lookup: CDR1 SGHDT, CDR2 YYEEEE. CDR3 length equals 15 residues. For the CDR3, the DNA is TGTGCCAGCAGCTTGCCGGCAGGGAGAACAGATACGCAGTATTTT. Translation gives CASSLPAGRTDTQYF.

This chain connects TRBV14 to TRBJ2-5; 9 nucleotides line up with TRBD2. The germline CDR1 and CDR2 sequences are SGHDN and FVKESK. The length of the CDR3 is 17 residues. Trimming removed 0 bases from V and 5 bases from J; junction bases left unmatched: 10. CDR3 DNA: TGTGCCAGCAGCCAAGATAGTCGGCGGGGGGGCCGGGAGACCCAGTACTTC. It yields the protein CASSQDSRRGGRETQYF.

The gene calls are TRBV15 and TRBJ2-5, with TRBD1 as a possible D gene (6 bases). This CDR3 contains 16 residues. Trimming removed 0 bases at V and 6 bases at J, with 17 bases between. Germline CDR1 is LNHNV and CDR2 is YYDKDF (reference sequence). The CDR3 loop is CATSREAFPRGKTQYF. For the CDR3, the DNA is TGTGCCACCAGCAGAGAAGCTTTTCCTAGGGGGAAGACCCAGTACTTC. The entire variable domain, with the rest obtained from reference TRBV15 and TRBJ2-5, is as follows: DAMVIQNPRYQVTQFGKPVTLSCSQTLNHNVMYWYQQKSSQAPKLLFHYYDKDFNNEADTPDNFQSRRPNTSFCFLDIRSPGLGDTAMYLCATSREAFPRGKTQYFGPGTRLLVL.

The chain couples TRBV20-1 to TRBJ2-5; D remains unclear. CDR3 length: 11 residues. The V gene lost 6 bases and the J gene lost 8 bases, with 13 bases spanning the gap. Germline-derived CDR1 and CDR2 are DFQATT and SNEGSKA (reference sequence). In nucleotides, the CDR3 is TGCAGTGCCGAGTCTCCCAAAACCCAGTACTTC. Protein: CSAESPKTQYF.

The chain recombines TRBV7-2 with TRBJ2-3; D could derive from TRBD1 or TRBD2 (6 bases each). V lost 5 bases to trimming and J lost 2 bases, with 14 bases between them. In germline, CDR1 is SGHTA, CDR2 FQGNSA. The CDR3 has 15 amino acids. CDR3 amino acids: CASSPEGGPTDTQYF. Written as DNA, the CDR3 is TGTGCCAGCAGCCCGGAGGGGGGCCCCACAGATACGCAGTATTTT.

The genes are TRBV19 and TRBJ2-1; 8 bases are a match to TRBD1. Trimming removed 3 bases from V and 9 bases from J; junction bases left unmatched: 7. The CDR3 length is 14 residues. Germline assignment: CDR1 LNHDA and CDR2 SQIVND (reference sequence). CDR3 sequence (DNA): TGTGCCAGTAGTATTCTTGGACAGGGCGGTGAGCAGTTCTTC. This gives the protein CASSILGQGGEQFF.

V gene TRBV4-3 combines with J gene TRBJ2-4, with a tentative D call TRBD2 (5 bases). Germline V lookup: CDR1 LGHNA, CDR2 YSLEER. Between the trimmed V and J ends, which lost 1 base and 3 bases, there was a span of 10 bases. This CDR3 has 15 amino acids. CDR3 DNA: TGCGCCAGCAGCCAAGCGGACTCAGACAAAAACATTCAGTACTTC. Translated, it gives CASSQADSDKNIQYF.

In its sample, this clone was seen a few times. V gene TRBV9 combines with J gene TRBJ2-2; possibly TRBD2 for D (5 bases). CDR3 length: 15 residues. Germline V gene lookup returns CDR1 SGDLS and CDR2 YYNGEE. The V end lost 1 base, the J end lost 5 bases, and 12 bases lay between the germline ends. CDR3 nucleotides: TGTGCCAGCAGCGTAAAACCCCGCGGGACCGGGGAGCTGTTTTTT. As protein: CASSVKPRGTGELFF.

About this clone itself: Other DNA sequences within the sample encode an identical CDR3. This rearrangement joins TRBV7-2 to TRBJ2-7, with 9 positions matching TRBD2. Germline V lookup: CDR1 SGHTA, CDR2 FQGNSA. The CDR3 loop spans 15 amino acids. With V trimmed by 4 bases and J by 1 base, 5 bases remained unmatched. The CDR3 coding sequence is TGTGCCAGCAGCTCTGGACTAGCGTATTCCTACGAGCAGTACTTC. Translation: CASSSGLAYSYEQYF.

V usage is TRBV6-6 and J usage is TRBJ2-4, with 10 bases aligning to TRBD2. There are 15 residues in the CDR3. The J segment lost 4 bases and the V segment lost 2 bases, leaving 2 bases of the junction unmatched. The germline V gene encodes CDR1 MNHNY and CDR2 SVGAGI (reference sequence). The CDR3 protein is CASSYQLAGKNIQYF. Written as DNA, the CDR3 is TGTGCCAGCAGTTACCAACTAGCGGGGAAAAACATTCAGTACTTC.

The count of this clone is one. The chain couples TRBV2 to TRBJ1-4; 11 bases line up with TRBD1. The J segment lost 7 bases and the V segment lost 5 bases, leaving 9 bases of the junction unmatched. This CDR3 has 16 residues. The V gene's germline CDR1 is SNHLY and CDR2 FYNNEI. The CDR3 sequence: CASSPGQGVFGEKLFF. The DNA of the CDR3 is TGTGCCAGCAGTCCGGGACAGGGGGTCTTCGGTGAAAAACTGTTTTTT.

The V gene is TRBV5-4, the J gene TRBJ1-2; tentatively, D is TRBD1 (5 bases). Germline V gene lookup returns CDR1 SGHNT and CDR2 YYREEE (reference sequence). Trimming stripped 5 bases from V and 7 bases from J, with 21 bases between. This CDR3 has 15 residues. CDR3 residues: CASSSIGTLASGYTF. The CDR3 DNA is TGTGCCAGCAGTTCTATTGGGACCCTAGCTAGTGGCTACACCTTC.

V gene TRBV11-3 combines with J gene TRBJ2-1; tentative D call: TRBD2 (6 bases). CDR3 length equals 12 residues. Trimming took 8 bases from V and 7 from J, leaving 12 bases between them. Germline CDR1 reads SGHNT; CDR2 reads YENEEA. The CDR3 bases are TGTGCCAGCTTTTTGGGGGGAAATGAGCAGTTCTTC. It specifies CASFLGGNEQFF.

This sequence joins TRBV6-5 and TRBJ2-7; a possible D gene is TRBD1 (6 bases). Between the trimmed V and J ends, which lost 5 bases and 2 bases, there was a span of 10 bases. Germline V gives CDR1 MNHEY, CDR2 SVGAGI. CDR3 length: 13 amino acids. The CDR3 region has the DNA TGTGCCAGCAGTCGACAGGAGACCTACGAGCAGTACTTC. Translated: CASSRQETYEQYF.

The chain recombines TRBV7-9 with TRBJ1-4; D may be TRBD1 (5 bases). Germline CDR1 SEHNR, CDR2 FQNEAQ (reference sequence). The CDR3 is made up of 16 amino acids. Trimming shortened V by 0 bases and J by 6 bases, and 14 bases separated the two germline ends. Written as DNA, the CDR3 is TGTGCCAGCAGCTTAGCGTGGGCAGGGACCGATGAAAAACTGTTTTTT. Protein product: CASSLAWAGTDEKLFF. The variable domain in full, completed from reference TRBV7-9 and TRBJ1-4, reads DTGVSQNPRHKITKRGQNVTFRCDPISEHNRLYWYRQTLGQGPEFLTYFQNEAQLEKSRLLSDRFSAERPKGSFSTLEIQRTEQGDSAMYLCASSLAWAGTDEKLFFGSGTQLSVL.

The J gene is TRBJ1-3, the V gene TRBV4-1; D not certain. The CDR3 length is 17 residues. Per the germline V gene, CDR1 is MGHRA and CDR2 is YSYEKL. Trimming shortened V by 0 bases and J by 0 bases, and 12 bases separated the two germline ends. CDR3 amino acids: CASSQDRAGLSGNTIYF. The CDR3 nucleotides are TGCGCCAGCAGCCAAGATAGGGCCGGTCTCTCTGGAAACACCATATATTTT.

This chain joins TRBV28 and TRBJ2-7; 7 bases map to TRBD2. This CDR3 spans 13 amino acids. With 7 bases clipped from V and 3 bases from J, the junction kept 6 bases outside the gene matches. Per germline, CDR1 MDHEN and CDR2 SYDVKM. CDR3 loop: CASIGGDLYEQYF. CDR3 nucleotides: TGTGCCAGCATTGGGGGGGATCTCTACGAGCAGTACTTC.

This chain links TRBV6-5 with TRBJ1-1; D unclear. Trimming removed 0 bases at V and 4 bases at J, with 12 bases between. The length of the CDR3 is 15 residues. Germline V CDR1 and CDR2: MNHEY, SVGAGI. The CDR3 nucleotides read TGTGCCAGCAGTTACTCCGTCCTTGGGAGCACTGAAGCTTTCTTT. It codes for CASSYSVLGSTEAFF.

This chain connects TRBV6-5 to TRBJ1-1; D is uncertain. The V gene's germline CDR1 is MNHEY and CDR2 SVGAGI. V gave up 0 bases and J gave up 0 bases, with 11 bases separating them. This CDR3 has 16 amino acids. This chain's CDR3 is CASSYSSTRLNTEAFF. In DNA form, the CDR3 reads TGTGCCAGCAGTTACTCGAGTACTCGCTTGAACACTGAAGCTTTCTTT.

The chain employs TRBV6-5 and TRBJ1-1; 7 bases line up with TRBD1. Germline loops: CDR1 MNHEY, CDR2 SVGAGI. With V trimmed by 6 bases and J by 1 base, 2 bases remained unmatched. This CDR3 is 13 amino acids long. CDR3 residues: CASRRTGNTEAFF. The CDR3 DNA follows: TGTGCCAGCAGGAGGACAGGGAACACTGAAGCTTTCTTT.

J is TRBJ2-7 and V is TRBV4-3; TRBD1 matches 7 bases. This CDR3 is 15 amino acids long. The V gene end was trimmed by 4 bases and the J gene end by 3 bases; junction bases not matched to a gene: 9. The germline V gene encodes CDR1 LGHNA and CDR2 YSLEER. The CDR3 DNA is TGCGCCAGCAGCCTGGATGAGACAGGGAGCTACGAGCAGTACTTC. This sequence encodes CASSLDETGSYEQYF.

This chain connects TRBV25-1 to TRBJ1-2; D remains unclear. Germline V CDR1 and CDR2: MGHDK, SYGVNS. Trimming pared 0 bases from V and 5 bases from J, leaving 10 bases between. CDR3 length: 14 residues. CDR3 DNA: TGTGCCAGCAGTGAATATGACCGCATTTATGGCTACACCTTC. Its translation: CASSEYDRIYGYTF.

CDR3 nucleotides: TGTGCCGTCAACAGGGGGCTCTCATTGAACACTGAAGCTTTCTTT. This gives the protein CAVNRGLSLNTEAFF. V gene TRBV6-6 combines with J gene TRBJ1-1; 9 bases line up with TRBD1. The CDR3 spans 15 residues. The germline CDR1 and CDR2 sequences are MNHNY and SVGAGI (reference sequence). The V gene end was trimmed by 11 bases and the J gene end by 0 bases; junction bases not matched to a gene: 10.

The rearrangement uses TRBV7-9 and TRBJ1-2; D is unresolved. The CDR3 is 15 residues long. V was clipped by 0 bases and J by 4 bases, with 12 bases between them. CDR1 and CDR2 (germline): SEHNR, FQNEAQ (reference sequence). The CDR3 DNA follows: TGTGCCAGCAGCTTAGCGCAGACCGACATCTATGGCTACACCTTC. It specifies CASSLAQTDIYGYTF.

This clone was seen only once. The chain combines TRBV7-9 with TRBJ1-2; possibly TRBD1 for D (5 bases). This CDR3 is built from 14 residues. Germline V CDR1 and CDR2: SEHNR, FQNEAQ (reference sequence). V was shortened by 1 base and J by 8 bases, with 14 bases between the two germline ends. For the CDR3, the DNA is TGTGCCAGCAGCTTAGGTCAAGGGAGGGGCGGCTACACCTTC. Translating it yields CASSLGQGRGGYTF.

The rearrangement uses TRBV28 and TRBJ1-2; perhaps TRBD1 as D (5 bases). Germline assignment: CDR1 MDHEN and CDR2 SYDVKM. V was trimmed by 7 bases and J by 7 bases, leaving 19 bases between them. The CDR3 has 14 residues. CDR3 coding DNA: TGTGCCAGCATCTCTACGAGGGGCGAGGTTGGCTACACCTTC. Translation: CASISTRGEVGYTF.

This clone occurred a few times. This sequence joins TRBV19 and TRBJ1-4; D might be TRBD1 (5 bases). Germline-derived CDR1 and CDR2 are LNHDA and SQIVND (reference sequence). Between the trimmed V and J ends, which lost 7 bases and 12 bases, there was a span of 15 bases. The CDR3 is made up of 12 amino acids. Here the CDR3 reads CASMTGGGELFF. As DNA, the CDR3 is TGTGCCAGTATGACGGGCGGAGGGGAACTGTTTTTT.

The chain uses TRBV19 and TRBJ2-2; tentative D call: TRBD2 (6 bases). V lost 5 bases, J lost 4 bases, and 14 bases lay in between. Germline V CDR1 and CDR2: LNHDA, SQIVND (reference sequence). The CDR3 runs to 15 residues. The CDR3 DNA reads as TGTGCCAGTAGTCCACTCGGGAGCTCCACCGGGGAGCTGTTTTTT. Protein: CASSPLGSSTGELFF. The full variable domain, rest sourced from reference TRBV19 and TRBJ2-2, is DGGITQSPKYLFRKEGQNVTLSCEQNLNHDAMYWYRQDPGQGLRLIYYSQIVNDFQKGDIAEGYSVSREKKESFPLTVTSAQKNPTAFYLCASSPLGSSTGELFFGEGSRLTVL.